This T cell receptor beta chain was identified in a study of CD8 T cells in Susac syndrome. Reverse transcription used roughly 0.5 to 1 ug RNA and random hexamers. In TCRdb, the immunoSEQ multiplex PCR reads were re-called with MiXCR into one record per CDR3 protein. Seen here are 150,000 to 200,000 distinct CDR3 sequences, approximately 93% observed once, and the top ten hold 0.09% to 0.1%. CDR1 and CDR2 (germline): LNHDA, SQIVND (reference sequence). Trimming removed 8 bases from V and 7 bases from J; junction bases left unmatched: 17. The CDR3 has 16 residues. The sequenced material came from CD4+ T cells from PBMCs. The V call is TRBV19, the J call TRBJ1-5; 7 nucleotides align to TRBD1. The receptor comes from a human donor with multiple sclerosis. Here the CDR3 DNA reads TGTGCCAGTCGACCAGGCGGGACAGTATTGAGACAGCCCCAGCATTTT. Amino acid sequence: CASRPGGTVLRQPQHF. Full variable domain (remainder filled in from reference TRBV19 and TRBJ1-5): DGGITQSPKYLFRKEGQNVTLSCEQNLNHDAMYWYRQDPGQGLRLIYYSQIVNDFQKGDIAEGYSVSREKKESFPLTVTSAQKNPTAFYLCASRPGGTVLRQPQHFGDGTRLSIL.